The rows below give T cell receptor beta chains drawn from one sample of a study of blood T cell repertoires in COVID-19. Produced via immunoSEQ multiplex PCR; TCRdb's table is partial and in-frame only. This table holds 190,000 or so clones, approximately 82% found once. Sequencing was carried out using peripheral blood. The receptor source for this set is a human donor with acute or convalescent COVID-19. The donor label of this sample is uncertain. CDR3s include the opening cysteine and the closing phenylalanine or tryptophan. D genes are given only for firm matches. Expanded clones are given a class, and other clones once, few, many or no size at all.

D gene: -
V gene: TRBV11-2
J gene: TRBJ2-1
CDR3 length: 15
clone size: -
CDR3 DNA: TGTGCCAGCAGCCAAGGGACTCCTTATACACGCGAGCAGTTCTTC
CDR3 protein: CASSQGTPYTREQFF

D gene: TRBD2
V gene: TRBV5-1
J gene: TRBJ2-1
CDR3 length: 15
clone size: -
CDR3 DNA: TGCGCCAGCAGCCTGGAACTAGCGGGAATAGGCGAGCAGTTCTTC
CDR3 protein: CASSLELAGIGEQFF

D gene: -
V gene: TRBV18
J gene: TRBJ1-2
CDR3 length: 15
clone size: -
CDR3 DNA: TGTGCCAGCTCACCCTCCCCAGTTAGCGCTTCCGGCTACACCTTC
CDR3 protein: CASSPSPVSASGYTF

D gene: -
V gene: TRBV3-1/TRBV3-2
J gene: TRBJ1-2
CDR3 length: 14
clone size: once
CDR3 DNA: TGTGCCAGCAGCCTCGGTGAGCTCGGGTATGGCTACACCTTC
CDR3 protein: CASSLGELGYGYTF

D gene: TRBD1
V gene: TRBV6-5
J gene: TRBJ2-7
CDR3 length: 15
clone size: -
CDR3 DNA: TGTGCCAGCACCGAGGGACAGGCAGCCCTCTACGAGCAGTACTTC
CDR3 protein: CASTEGQAALYEQYF

D gene: TRBD2
V gene: TRBV7-2
J gene: TRBJ2-5
CDR3 length: 15
clone size: -
CDR3 DNA: TGTGCCAGCAGTCGGAGGGCGGGAGAGGGAGAGACCCAGTACTTC
CDR3 protein: CASSRRAGEGETQYF

D gene: TRBD1
V gene: TRBV15
J gene: TRBJ1-5
CDR3 length: 17
clone size: few
CDR3 DNA: TGTGCCACCAGCTCAGAGATGCCGGGACAGAAACATCAGCCCCAGCATTTT
CDR3 protein: CATSSEMPGQKHQPQHF

D gene: TRBD2
V gene: TRBV27
J gene: TRBJ2-3
CDR3 length: 18
clone size: -
CDR3 DNA: TGTGCCAGCAGCCGAGCCCCCGGACTAGCGGGGGGCACAGATACGCAGTATTTT
CDR3 protein: CASSRAPGLAGGTDTQYF

D gene: -
V gene: TRBV28
J gene: TRBJ1-5
CDR3 length: 14
clone size: once
CDR3 DNA: TGTGCCAGCAGTTTATCCCAAGCTAATCAGCCCCAGCATTTT
CDR3 protein: CASSLSQANQPQHF

D gene: TRBD1
V gene: TRBV18
J gene: TRBJ2-3
CDR3 length: 15
clone size: once
CDR3 DNA: TGTGCCAGCTCACCGGGGACAGGGGATACAGATACGCAGTATTTT
CDR3 protein: CASSPGTGDTDTQYF

D gene: -
V gene: TRBV9
J gene: TRBJ2-2
CDR3 length: 16
clone size: -
CDR3 DNA: TGTGCCAGCAGCGTACAATCTTGGTCAGGGGCCGGGGAGCTGTTTTTT
CDR3 protein: CASSVQSWSGAGELFF

D gene: TRBD1
V gene: TRBV18
J gene: TRBJ1-1
CDR3 length: 14
clone size: -
CDR3 DNA: TGTGCCAGCTCACCGGGACAGAAGAACACTGAAGCTTTCTTT
CDR3 protein: CASSPGQKNTEAFF

D gene: TRBD1
V gene: TRBV3-1/TRBV3-2
J gene: TRBJ1-5
CDR3 length: 16
clone size: -
CDR3 DNA: TGTGCCAGCAGCCAGAGGACAGGGGTAGCGAGTCAGCCCCAGCATTTT
CDR3 protein: CASSQRTGVASQPQHF

D gene: TRBD1
V gene: TRBV4-3
J gene: TRBJ2-3
CDR3 length: 15
clone size: few
CDR3 DNA: TGCGCCAGCAGCCAAGGGGACAGGGGGCGAGATACGCAGTATTTT
CDR3 protein: CASSQGDRGRDTQYF

D gene: -
V gene: TRBV6-5
J gene: TRBJ1-6
CDR3 length: 14
clone size: few
CDR3 DNA: TGTGCCAGCAGGACGGGAGGCGGCAATTCACCCCTCCACTTT
CDR3 protein: CASRTGGGNSPLHF

D gene: -
V gene: TRBV7-3
J gene: TRBJ2-7
CDR3 length: 15
clone size: -
CDR3 DNA: TGTGCCAGCAGCTTAAACCAGGGAACCGCCTACGAGCAGTACTTC
CDR3 protein: CASSLNQGTAYEQYF

D gene: -
V gene: TRBV19
J gene: TRBJ1-2
CDR3 length: 14
clone size: few
CDR3 DNA: TGTGCCAGTAGTTCTTTCGGGGTCCTGTATGGCTACACCTTC
CDR3 protein: CASSSFGVLYGYTF

D gene: -
V gene: TRBV11-3
J gene: TRBJ1-1
CDR3 length: 13
clone size: -
CDR3 DNA: TGTGCCAGCAGCCGCGGGCAGCCAGAACCGGCTTTCTTT
CDR3 protein: CASSRGQPEPAFF

D gene: TRBD1
V gene: TRBV7-8
J gene: TRBJ2-3
CDR3 length: 13
clone size: -
CDR3 DNA: TGTGCCAGCAGACAGGGGACAAAAGATACGCAGTATTTT
CDR3 protein: CASRQGTKDTQYF

D gene: TRBD1
V gene: TRBV2
J gene: TRBJ2-3
CDR3 length: 18
clone size: once
CDR3 DNA: TGTGCCAGCAGGAGGACAGGGGGTGCAGCGGGGGACACAGATACGCAGTATTTT
CDR3 protein: CASRRTGGAAGDTDTQYF

D gene: TRBD2
V gene: TRBV2
J gene: TRBJ2-7
CDR3 length: 15
clone size: -
CDR3 DNA: TGTGCCAGCAGTGAAAGGATAGCGGGTGTGACCGAGCAGTACTTC
CDR3 protein: CASSERIAGVTEQYF

D gene: -
V gene: TRBV4-1
J gene: TRBJ1-4
CDR3 length: 16
clone size: few
CDR3 DNA: TGCGCCAGCAGCCAGGGTAGCGGAGGGAAGGGTGAAAAACTGTTTTTT
CDR3 protein: CASSQGSGGKGEKLFF

D gene: -
V gene: TRBV21-1
J gene: TRBJ2-7
CDR3 length: 15
clone size: few
CDR3 DNA: TGTGCCAGCAGTCCCGTGCGACAGGGGGCTTCCGAGCAGTACTTC
CDR3 protein: CASSPVRQGASEQYF

D gene: -
V gene: TRBV5-1
J gene: TRBJ1-2
CDR3 length: 12
clone size: -
CDR3 DNA: TGCGCCAGCAGGACGGGGGGCTATGGCTACACCTTC
CDR3 protein: CASRTGGYGYTF

D gene: TRBD1
V gene: TRBV11-2
J gene: TRBJ1-3
CDR3 length: 15
clone size: few
CDR3 DNA: TGTGCCAGCAGCTCAAACAGGGGGACGGGAAACACCATATATTTT
CDR3 protein: CASSSNRGTGNTIYF

D gene: TRBD2
V gene: TRBV19
J gene: TRBJ2-1
CDR3 length: 16
clone size: -
CDR3 DNA: TGTGCCAGTAGTATAGGGACGGGAGGGCCCCCCAATGAGCAGTTCTTC
CDR3 protein: CASSIGTGGPPNEQFF

D gene: -
V gene: TRBV3-1/TRBV3-2
J gene: TRBJ2-3
CDR3 length: 15
clone size: -
CDR3 DNA: TGTGCCAGCAGCCAGACTAGGATGGGCACAGATACGCAGTATTTT
CDR3 protein: CASSQTRMGTDTQYF

D gene: -
V gene: TRBV7-9
J gene: TRBJ2-2
CDR3 length: 15
clone size: -
CDR3 DNA: TGTGCCAGCAGCTTAATTGGCTCTGGCACCGGGGAGCTGTTTTTT
CDR3 protein: CASSLIGSGTGELFF

D gene: -
V gene: TRBV7-2
J gene: TRBJ1-1
CDR3 length: 13
clone size: -
CDR3 DNA: TGTGCCAGCAGCTTAGCTGGGGGCCCTGAAGCTTTCTTT
CDR3 protein: CASSLAGGPEAFF

D gene: -
V gene: TRBV19
J gene: TRBJ1-4
CDR3 length: 15
clone size: once
CDR3 DNA: TGTGCCAGTAAAAGCCCCGCACCCCGGGGGGAAAAACTGTTTTTT
CDR3 protein: CASKSPAPRGEKLFF

D gene: TRBD1
V gene: TRBV24-1
J gene: TRBJ1-1
CDR3 length: 15
clone size: -
CDR3 DNA: TGTGCCACCAGTGACCGGACAGGGGCGAACACTGAAGCTTTCTTT
CDR3 protein: CATSDRTGANTEAFF

D gene: -
V gene: TRBV3-1/TRBV3-2
J gene: TRBJ2-2
CDR3 length: 14
clone size: once
CDR3 DNA: TGTGCCAGCAGCCGAGGCCAGGGCGCCGGGGAGCTGTTTTTT
CDR3 protein: CASSRGQGAGELFF

D gene: -
V gene: TRBV5-1
J gene: TRBJ1-3
CDR3 length: 14
clone size: -
CDR3 DNA: TGCGCCAGCAGCTTGGACAGGTTGGGAAACACCATATATTTT
CDR3 protein: CASSLDRLGNTIYF

D gene: -
V gene: TRBV15
J gene: TRBJ2-5
CDR3 length: 12
clone size: few
CDR3 DNA: TGTGCCACCAGCACCGGGATCGGGACCCAGTACTTC
CDR3 protein: CATSTGIGTQYF

D gene: TRBD1
V gene: TRBV6-4
J gene: TRBJ1-2
CDR3 length: 13
clone size: -
CDR3 DNA: TGTGCCAGCAGTCCGGACAGGGATCGCGGCTACACCTTC
CDR3 protein: CASSPDRDRGYTF

D gene: TRBD1
V gene: TRBV30
J gene: TRBJ1-4
CDR3 length: 13
clone size: -
CDR3 DNA: TGTGCCTGGAGGACAGGGGGGTTTGAAAAACTGTTTTTT
CDR3 protein: CAWRTGGFEKLFF

D gene: -
V gene: TRBV19
J gene: TRBJ1-4
CDR3 length: 15
clone size: -
CDR3 DNA: TGTGCCAGTAGTATAGACTCCACCAGTAATGAAAAACTGTTTTTT
CDR3 protein: CASSIDSTSNEKLFF

D gene: TRBD1
V gene: TRBV30
J gene: TRBJ1-3
CDR3 length: 16
clone size: -
CDR3 DNA: TGTGCCTGGAGTGTACTCAGGGGGTTATCTGGAAACACCATATATTTT
CDR3 protein: CAWSVLRGLSGNTIYF

D gene: -
V gene: TRBV5-1
J gene: TRBJ1-2
CDR3 length: 13
clone size: -
CDR3 DNA: TGCGCCAGCAGCCGGGATACTAACTATGGCTACACCTTC
CDR3 protein: CASSRDTNYGYTF

D gene: -
V gene: TRBV27
J gene: TRBJ2-7
CDR3 length: 14
clone size: -
CDR3 DNA: TGTGCCAGCAGTCCTCGAAGCCTCGCCTACGAGCAGTACTTC
CDR3 protein: CASSPRSLAYEQYF

D gene: TRBD1
V gene: TRBV2
J gene: TRBJ1-1
CDR3 length: 14
clone size: -
CDR3 DNA: TGTGCCAGCAGAGTCTTTCTAACAGGGGTTGAAGCTTTCTTT
CDR3 protein: CASRVFLTGVEAFF

D gene: -
V gene: TRBV9
J gene: TRBJ2-5
CDR3 length: 14
clone size: -
CDR3 DNA: TGTGCCAGCAGCGCTACTAGAGAACAAGAGACCCAGTACTTC
CDR3 protein: CASSATREQETQYF

D gene: -
V gene: TRBV19
J gene: TRBJ2-2
CDR3 length: 12
clone size: -
CDR3 DNA: TGTGCCAGTAGTATATCGGGCGGGGAGCTGTTTTTT
CDR3 protein: CASSISGGELFF

D gene: -
V gene: TRBV28
J gene: TRBJ1-2
CDR3 length: 15
clone size: many
CDR3 DNA: TGTGCCAGCAGCCGCACCGGGACTGGGGGTATTGGCTACACCTTC
CDR3 protein: CASSRTGTGGIGYTF

D gene: -
V gene: TRBV15
J gene: TRBJ1-2
CDR3 length: 15
clone size: few
CDR3 DNA: TGTGCCACCAGCAGAGGAACAGGGACTACCTATGGCTACACCTTC
CDR3 protein: CATSRGTGTTYGYTF

D gene: -
V gene: TRBV5-4
J gene: TRBJ2-3
CDR3 length: 15
clone size: -
CDR3 DNA: TGTGCCAGCAGGTTAGCGGAGCCAGGGACAGATACGCAGTATTTT
CDR3 protein: CASRLAEPGTDTQYF

D gene: -
V gene: TRBV5-6
J gene: TRBJ1-5
CDR3 length: 15
clone size: -
CDR3 DNA: TGTGCCAGCAGCTTTCGGGGGGAAAATAATCAGCCCCAGCATTTT
CDR3 protein: CASSFRGENNQPQHF

D gene: -
V gene: TRBV20-1
J gene: TRBJ2-1
CDR3 length: 11
clone size: -
CDR3 DNA: TGCAGTGCTACCCATTACAATGAGCAGTTCTTC
CDR3 protein: CSATHYNEQFF

D gene: -
V gene: TRBV7-9
J gene: TRBJ1-2
CDR3 length: 14
clone size: -
CDR3 DNA: TGTGCCAGCAGCTTAGACGGCCAGGCTGGTGGCTACACCTTC
CDR3 protein: CASSLDGQAGGYTF

D gene: TRBD2
V gene: TRBV18
J gene: TRBJ2-7
CDR3 length: 16
clone size: -
CDR3 DNA: TGTGCCAGCTCACCAGGGAGCGGGGTAAGCTCCTACGAGCAGTACTTC
CDR3 protein: CASSPGSGVSSYEQYF

D gene: TRBD1
V gene: TRBV27
J gene: TRBJ2-7
CDR3 length: 15
clone size: -
CDR3 DNA: TGTGCCAGCAGTTTTCTAGGGACAGGGCCCTACGAGCAGTACTTC
CDR3 protein: CASSFLGTGPYEQYF

D gene: TRBD1
V gene: TRBV27
J gene: TRBJ1-2
CDR3 length: 16
clone size: -
CDR3 DNA: TGTGCCAGCAGTACCGGGACAGGGGGAAGAGTAGGACGCTACACCTTC
CDR3 protein: CASSTGTGGRVGRYTF

D gene: TRBD1
V gene: TRBV11-2
J gene: TRBJ2-7
CDR3 length: 19
clone size: -
CDR3 DNA: TGTGCCAGCAGCTTAGATCTAAGGCTGGGTCGGACAGGGCTCTACGAGCAGTACTTC
CDR3 protein: CASSLDLRLGRTGLYEQYF

D gene: TRBD2
V gene: TRBV18
J gene: TRBJ2-1
CDR3 length: 14
clone size: -
CDR3 DNA: TGTGCCAGCTCACCACCCGGACTAGCGGATGAGCAGTTCTTC
CDR3 protein: CASSPPGLADEQFF

D gene: -
V gene: TRBV7-9
J gene: TRBJ2-6
CDR3 length: 15
clone size: -
CDR3 DNA: TGTGCCAGCAGCTCCCAGGGGAATGGGGCCAACGTCCTGACTTTC
CDR3 protein: CASSSQGNGANVLTF